This TCR beta chain stems from a study of blood T cell repertoires in COVID-19. The protocol was immunoSEQ multiplex PCR, while the TCRdb copy is restricted to in-frame clones and leaves out a portion. Of 100,000 to 120,000 clones listed, around 81% are singletons. The J segment lost 5 bases and the V segment lost 2 bases, leaving 8 bases of the junction unmatched. The CDR3 length is 16 residues. CDR1 is MNHNY, CDR2 SVGAGI, per germline (reference sequence). The sequencing sample was made of peripheral blood. The chain has TRBV6-6 and TRBJ2-7; 11 nucleotides align to TRBD1. The TCR originated in a man older than 75 with acute or convalescent COVID-19. Here the CDR3 reads CASSYTGQGASHEQYF. CDR3 sequence (DNA): TGTGCCAGCAGTTACACCGGACAGGGGGCTTCCCACGAGCAGTACTTC.